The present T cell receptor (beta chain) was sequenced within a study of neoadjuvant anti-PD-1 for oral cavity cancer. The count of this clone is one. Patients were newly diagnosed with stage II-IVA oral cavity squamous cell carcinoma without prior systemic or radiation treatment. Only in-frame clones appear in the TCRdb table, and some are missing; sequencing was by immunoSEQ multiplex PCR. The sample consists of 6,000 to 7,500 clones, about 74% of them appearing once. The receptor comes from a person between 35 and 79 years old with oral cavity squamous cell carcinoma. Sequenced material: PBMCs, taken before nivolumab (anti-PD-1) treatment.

CDR3 sequence (DNA): TGTGCCAGCAGTGAAAGGGGACAGGGGTTAGGTGGCTACACCTTC. Translation: CASSERGQGLGGYTF. This chain links TRBV2 with TRBJ1-2; 10 bases agree with TRBD1. This CDR3 is built from 15 residues. Germline values: CDR1 SNHLY, CDR2 FYNNEI. The J segment lost 7 bases and the V segment lost 2 bases, leaving 7 bases of the junction unmatched. The whole variable domain, filled in from reference TRBV2 and TRBJ1-2, reads EPEVTQTPSHQVTQMGQEVILRCVPISNHLYFYWYRQILGQKVEFLVSFYNNEISEKSEIFDDQFSVERPDGSNFTLKIRSTKLEDSAMYFCASSERGQGLGGYTFGSGTRLTVV.